This TCR beta chain was sequenced for a study of T cell responses to AZD1222 COVID-19 vaccine. Across the whole study: Second doses at about 4 or about 12 weeks were pooled.

About this clone: Its antigen is undetermined.

Points from the study as a whole: Regions 160-218 and 743-854 dominated among vaccine-associated CD4 TCRs spanning spike. Reports say nearly half of spike-specific TCRs go after unmutated variant regions.

The protocol was immunoSEQ multiplex PCR, while the TCRdb copy is restricted to in-frame clones and leaves out a portion. The table records roughly 120,000 clones, 90% to 95% of them present only once. The TCR sequence derives from an adult in good health. Sequences were derived from peripheral blood, sampled on day 0 of AZD1222 vaccination.

CDR3 sequence: CATSNINRGRGYTEAFF. The CDR3 bases are TGTGCCACCAGCAATATAAACAGGGGGCGTGGGTACACTGAAGCTTTCTTT. The genes are TRBV15 and TRBJ1-1; 9 bases line up with TRBD1. With V trimmed by 4 bases and J by 3 bases, 12 bases remained unmatched. Germline V CDR1 and CDR2: LNHNV, YYDKDF (reference sequence). The CDR3 totals 17 residues. Drawing the rest from reference TRBV15 and TRBJ1-1, the complete variable domain is DAMVIQNPRYQVTQFGKPVTLSCSQTLNHNVMYWYQQKSSQAPKLLFHYYDKDFNNEADTPDNFQSRRPNTSFCFLDIRSPGLGDTAMYLCATSNINRGRGYTEAFFGQGTRLTVV.